The present TCR beta chain was sequenced within a study of shared clonotypes between healthy human individuals. This table comes from immunoSEQ multiplex PCR, and its TCRdb copy is limited to in-frame clones, with some not included. The sample yields hundreds of thousands of clones, around 97% seen once. The CDR3 consists of 14 residues. Germline CDR1 is MDHEN and CDR2 is SYDVKM. Trimming removed 8 bases from V and 2 bases from J; junction bases left unmatched: 7. Only Caucasian adults living in Nashville, Tennessee served as donors. Points from the study as a whole: Clonotype sharing among donors was thought likely to change with sequencing depth.

In the case of this clone: The antigen is undetermined.

The rearrangement links TRBV28 to TRBJ2-7; 9 nucleotides align to TRBD1. This TCR came from a woman aged 25-40 years in good health. Specimen: naive CD4+ T cells sorted from blood. Regarding subset: CD45RA+ positively selected. The CDR3 DNA follows: TGTGCCAGCCGTAGGGACAGGGCGGCCTACGAGCAGTACTTC. This translates into CASRRDRAAYEQYF.